Below are 18 T cell receptor beta chains sequenced from a single sample in a study of shared clonotypes between healthy human individuals (dated by TCRdb to the early 2020s). The library was produced with the immunoSEQ multiplex PCR assay. The immuneACCESS repertoire file appears here via TCRdb, limited to in-frame rearrangements. These files lack a portion of the clones; in checked studies, under half of the deficit traces to unresolved V genes, and the cause of the others is not known. This sample holds 110,000 or so clones; around 71% were observed only once. The top ten hold 20% to 25% of the sample. The sample was memory CD8+ T cells sorted from blood. This sample's cell subset or site label indicates: CD45RO+ cells pooled with CCR7-negative TemRA cells. The receptor source for this set is a woman younger than 45 in good health.

The chain links TRBV7-8 to TRBJ1-4, with D possibly matching TRBD1 (6 bases). V was clipped by 1 base and J by 0 bases, with 21 bases between them. Germline V gene sequence: CDR1 SGHVS, CDR2 FQNEAQ. This CDR3 is 20 amino acids long. The CDR3 DNA sequence: TGTGCCAGCAGCTTAGGGGTCCAGGGGTGGTTTGCCACAACTAATGAAAAACTGTTTTTT. Protein product: CASSLGVQGWFATTNEKLFF.

The chain uses TRBV6-5 and TRBJ1-2, with 7 nucleotides matching TRBD1. The V segment lost 2 bases and the J segment 8 bases; nucleotides outside the gene matches: 11. The CDR3 length is 15 residues. Looked up from germline, CDR1 is MNHEY and CDR2 is SVGAGI. DNA for the CDR3: TGTGCCAGCAGTTACCAGGGGGGCGCCAGCTTGGGCTACACCTTC. It codes for CASSYQGGASLGYTF.

V and J are TRBV30 and TRBJ2-3; maybe TRBD2 (5 bases). The germline CDR1 and CDR2 sequences are GTSNPN and SVGIG (reference sequence). V was trimmed by 1 base and J by 2 bases, leaving 10 bases between them. This CDR3 contains 14 residues. The DNA of the CDR3 is TGTGCCTGGAGTGATTCAGCGGTCACAGATACGCAGTATTTT. Encoded protein: CAWSDSAVTDTQYF.

The rearrangement links TRBV7-3 to TRBJ2-1; 9 bases line up with TRBD2. The germline V gene encodes CDR1 SGHTA and CDR2 FQGTGA. The CDR3 is 15 amino acids. Trimming removed 5 bases from V and 7 bases from J; junction bases left unmatched: 9. CDR3 sequence reads: CASSPAGGPINEQFF. The CDR3 DNA is TGTGCCAGCAGCCCCGCGGGAGGGCCAATAAATGAGCAGTTCTTC.

This clone was observed a few times. The genes are TRBV28 and TRBJ1-1; 9 nucleotides match TRBD1. CDR3 length equals 16 residues. V shed 3 bases and J 0 bases; nucleotides not matched to a gene: 5. Per germline, CDR1 MDHEN and CDR2 SYDVKM. The CDR3 loop is CASSFSGQGMNTEAFF. The CDR3 DNA reads as TGTGCCAGCAGTTTTTCCGGACAGGGGATGAACACTGAAGCTTTCTTT.

The gene calls are TRBV5-1 and TRBJ1-2; the match to TRBD1 covers 8 bases. The J segment lost 4 bases and the V segment lost 2 bases, leaving 4 bases of the junction unmatched. The CDR3 sequence is 14 residues long. CDR1 SGHRS and CDR2 YFSETQ come from the germline V gene. CDR3 amino acids: CASSLGQGSYGYTF. CDR3 nucleotide sequence: TGCGCCAGCAGCTTAGGACAGGGAAGCTATGGCTACACCTTC.

The rearrangement uses TRBV27 and TRBJ1-1; 7 bases fit TRBD1. Germline CDR1 MNHEY, CDR2 SMNVEV (reference sequence). The CDR3 loop spans 15 amino acids. Germline trimming cut 4 bases from V and 5 bases from J; bases unmatched to any gene: 10. The CDR3 coding sequence is TGTGCCAGCAGTTCATTGACAGGGAGGGGAACTGAAGCTTTCTTT. Amino acids: CASSSLTGRGTEAFF.

This clone was counted between two and nine times. The CDR3 nucleotides read TGTGCCAGCAGCTTAGATGGATGGGCGAATGAGCAGTTCTTC. This translates into CASSLDGWANEQFF. The J gene is TRBJ2-1, the V gene TRBV7-8; no reliable D call. V was cut by 1 base and J by 7 bases, with 11 bases left in between. The germline gives CDR1 SGHVS, CDR2 FQNEAQ. The CDR3 is 14 residues long. Drawing the rest from reference TRBV7-8 and TRBJ2-1, the complete variable domain is GAGVSQSPRYKVAKRGQDVALRCDPISGHVSLFWYQQALGQGPEFLTYFQNEAQLDKSGLPSDRFFAERPEGSVSTLKIQRTQQEDSAVYLCASSLDGWANEQFFGPGTRLTVL.

The chain is built from TRBV6-5 and TRBJ2-1, with D possibly TRBD1 on 5 matching bases. Deletions cut 6 bases from V and 2 bases from J, with 11 bases between. This CDR3 spans 14 amino acids. CDR1 and CDR2 from the germline V gene are MNHEY and SVGAGI. DNA of the CDR3: TGTGCCAGCAGCTCTATAGGGGCCTACAATGAGCAGTTCTTC. Its protein product is CASSSIGAYNEQFF.

This clone was seen more than once but under ten times. V and J are TRBV11-2 and TRBJ2-2; 7 bases line up with TRBD2. V shed 4 bases, J shed 5 bases, and the junction held 7 bases outside the gene matches. Per germline, CDR1 SGHAT and CDR2 FQNNGV. CDR3 length equals 15 residues. The CDR3 DNA is TGTGCCAGCAGCTCCTCCGGGACTATAACCGGGGAGCTGTTTTTT. Translating gives CASSSSGTITGELFF.

A few counts support this clone. The CDR3 protein is CASSRTSGLWGQYF. The DNA of the CDR3 is TGTGCCAGCAGCCGGACTAGCGGACTATGGGGGCAGTACTTC. The chain carries TRBV11-2 and TRBJ2-7; 10 bases align to TRBD2. The germline gives CDR1 SGHAT, CDR2 FQNNGV. The CDR3 sequence is 14 residues long. The junction had 10 bases not matched to a gene; V was cut back by 5 bases and J by 9 bases.

The rearrangement joins TRBV6-4 to TRBJ2-1; the match to TRBD1 covers 10 bases. This CDR3 is 15 amino acids long. The germline V gene has CDR1 MRHNA and CDR2 SNTAGT. The junction had 5 bases not matched to a gene; V was cut back by 5 bases and J by 4 bases. In nucleotides, the CDR3 is TGTGCCAGCAGTCGAGGGACAGGGGAATACAATGAGCAGTTCTTC. Protein product: CASSRGTGEYNEQFF.

The sample holds one count of this clone. This chain uses TRBV5-1 with TRBJ2-5; maybe TRBD1 (6 bases). This CDR3 region has 16 residues. The V gene's germline CDR1 is SGHRS and CDR2 YFSETQ. Trimming removed 3 bases from V and 5 bases from J, with 20 bases in between. CDR3 sequence reads: CASSSLRDTLVETQYF. CDR3 DNA sequence: TGCGCCAGCAGCTCGTTAAGGGACACCTTGGTTGAGACCCAGTACTTC.

V is TRBV11-2 and J is TRBJ1-2; D not resolved. Germline CDR1 and CDR2: SGHAT and FQNNGV. V shed 3 bases and J shed 8 bases, with 16 bases lying between them. The CDR3 covers 14 residues. Here the CDR3 DNA reads TGTGCCAGCAGCTTGCATCAGGACTTGGGGGGCTACACCTTC. Residues: CASSLHQDLGGYTF.

The chain employs TRBV5-8 and TRBJ2-5; 12 nucleotides align to TRBD1. V gave up 5 bases and J gave up 6 bases; unmatched junction bases: 14. Looked up from germline, CDR1 is SGHTS and CDR2 is YDEGEE. The CDR3 length is 17 residues. Written as DNA, the CDR3 is TGTGCCAGCAGTGGGGACAGGGGGCGAGTGGGATCGCAGACCCAGTACTTC. It encodes CASSGDRGRVGSQTQYF.

V gene TRBV29-1 combines with J gene TRBJ2-1, with 10 bases matching TRBD2. Per the germline V gene, CDR1 is SQVTM and CDR2 is ANQGSEA. This CDR3 contains 14 residues. The trim removed 2 bases at V and 7 bases at J, leaving 5 bases unmatched. The CDR3 here is CSVENTSGKNEQFF. For the CDR3, the DNA is TGCAGCGTTGAAAATACTAGCGGGAAGAATGAGCAGTTCTTC.

V usage is TRBV19 and J usage is TRBJ2-1; 7 bases map to TRBD2. Germline V CDR1 and CDR2: LNHDA, SQIVND (reference sequence). The J segment lost 4 bases and the V segment lost 3 bases, leaving 6 bases of the junction unmatched. The CDR3 runs to 15 residues. CDR3 bases: TGTGCCAGTAGTATTCTGGCTAGCGGATACAATGAGCAGTTCTTC. The encoded protein is CASSILASGYNEQFF. Combining the CDR3 with reference TRBV19 and TRBJ2-1 gives the whole variable domain DGGITQSPKYLFRKEGQNVTLSCEQNLNHDAMYWYRQDPGQGLRLIYYSQIVNDFQKGDIAEGYSVSREKKESFPLTVTSAQKNPTAFYLCASSILASGYNEQFFGPGTRLTVL.

The CDR3 here is CASSQTRGRRNSYEQYF. The CDR3 DNA reads as TGTGCCAGCTCACAGACGCGGGGGCGGCGAAATTCCTACGAGCAGTACTTC. V gene TRBV18 combines with J gene TRBJ2-7; D is perhaps TRBD2 (7 bases). Per germline, CDR1 KGHSH and CDR2 LQKENI. The germline V and J ends were trimmed by 4 bases and 1 base, with 20 bases remaining between them. CDR3 size: 17 residues.